A selection of T cell receptor beta chains follows, all from one sample in a study of T cells expressing NK-cell markers. One entry per CDR3 protein, without DNA, is what TCRdb gives after re-calling the 5' RACE reads. This repertoire includes 350,000 to 400,000 distinct CDR3 sequences. Sequenced: blood T cells: a sorted CD56 or NKG2C T cell subset, CD4+ or CD8+ T cells, or bulk PBMC T cells (not recorded which). The source is a woman aged 45 to 65 in good health. CDR3s include the opening cysteine and the closing phenylalanine or tryptophan.

j_gene: TRBJ1-6
v_gene: TRBV7-9
CDR3aa: CASPHSPGPNSPLHF

j_gene: TRBJ2-1
v_gene: TRBV5-1
CDR3aa: CASSLEVVAEQFF

j_gene: TRBJ1-5
v_gene: TRBV15
CDR3aa: CATSRDLAADQPQHF

j_gene: TRBJ1-1
v_gene: TRBV7-9
CDR3aa: CASSGHQENTEAFF

j_gene: TRBJ1-2
v_gene: TRBV20-1
CDR3aa: CSASRTVLNYGYTF

j_gene: TRBJ1-5
v_gene: TRBV18
CDR3aa: CASSPLPPGQGVSNQPQHF

j_gene: TRBJ2-6
v_gene: TRBV4-1
CDR3aa: CASSQEAGGGGANVLTF

j_gene: TRBJ1-5
v_gene: TRBV28
CDR3aa: CASSLLVQPQHF

j_gene: TRBJ2-5
v_gene: TRBV19
CDR3aa: CASSILASIGETQYF

j_gene: TRBJ2-3
v_gene: TRBV24-1
CDR3aa: CATSRGAGKDTQYF

j_gene: TRBJ2-7
v_gene: TRBV5-1
CDR3aa: CASRTSGYYEQYF

j_gene: TRBJ2-1
v_gene: TRBV12-3/TRBV12-4
CDR3aa: CASTSGGDSYNEQFF

j_gene: TRBJ1-6
v_gene: TRBV12-3/TRBV12-4
CDR3aa: CASRNRATNSPLHF

j_gene: TRBJ2-1
v_gene: TRBV7-3
CDR3aa: CASSLGIGTNNEQFF

j_gene: TRBJ1-2
v_gene: TRBV4-1
CDR3aa: CASSQTQFESYGYTF

j_gene: TRBJ2-1
v_gene: TRBV12-3/TRBV12-4
CDR3aa: CASRGMVGGPREQFF

j_gene: TRBJ2-3
v_gene: TRBV4-1
CDR3aa: CASSQVNPSGWRTDTQYF

j_gene: TRBJ2-4
v_gene: TRBV10-3
CDR3aa: CATSRTPTIAKNIQYF

j_gene: TRBJ2-1
v_gene: TRBV5-1
CDR3aa: CASRSPGDEQFF

j_gene: TRBJ2-5
v_gene: TRBV5-1
CDR3aa: CASSTLAGTQETQYF